This T cell receptor beta chain was found in a study of technical replicates of blood from a handful of donors. Clones were sequenced by immunoSEQ multiplex PCR, and TCRdb holds only the in-frame ones, with some missing. The repertoire has about 83,000 clones, just over 90% of them found once; the top ten carry about 0.27%. The length of the CDR3 is 13 residues. The V and J ends lost 5 bases and 8 bases, in that order; junction bases with no gene match: 4. CDR1 and CDR2 (germline): SGHTA, FQGNSA. This clone was observed a few times. The TCR sequence derives from a human donor in good health. Sequences were obtained from T cells isolated from PBMCs. The chain combines TRBV7-2 with TRBJ1-1; TRBD1 aligns across 11 bases. CDR3 residues: CASSRDRGGEAFF. The DNA of the CDR3 is TGTGCCAGCAGCCGGGACAGGGGGGGCGAAGCTTTCTTT.